Listed here are 14 T cell receptor beta chains from one sample, sequenced in a study of blood T cell repertoires in COVID-19. Using immunoSEQ multiplex PCR, the repertoire was profiled, and TCRdb retains in-frame clones only, with some absent. The sample lists tens of thousands of clones, 89% occurring once. Sequenced sample: peripheral blood. Receptors were obtained from a human donor in a cohort sampled during active COVID-19.

This chain links TRBV6-2 or TRBV6-3 with TRBJ1-2, with D unclear. The V and J ends lost 0 bases and 4 bases respectively, with 9 bases between them. Germline lookup yields CDR1 MNHEY and CDR2 SVGEGT. The CDR3 has 14 amino acids. CDR3 bases: TGTGCCAGCAGTTACTCGGAGTCCAGCTATGGCTACACCTTC. Encoded protein: CASSYSESSYGYTF.

This chain links TRBV5-6 with TRBJ1-1, with D possibly being TRBD1 (6 bases). Trimming cost V 0 bases and J 10 bases, with 10 bases left between them. CDR1 and CDR2 (germline): SGHDT, YYEEEE. This CDR3 spans 12 amino acids. CDR3 sequence: CASSLEGVRAFF. As DNA, the CDR3 is TGTGCCAGCAGCTTGGAGGGGGTGCGAGCTTTCTTT.

The J gene is TRBJ2-7, the V gene TRBV6-5, with a weak D call TRBD2 (6 bases). The germline gives CDR1 MNHEY, CDR2 SVGAGI. The CDR3 has 14 residues. Trimming cost V 4 bases and J 1 base, with 11 bases left between them. CDR3 in amino acids: CASSWGGGSYEQYF. CDR3 nucleotides: TGTGCCAGCAGTTGGGGAGGAGGATCCTACGAGCAGTACTTC.

This chain uses TRBV27 with TRBJ2-7; 11 nucleotides align to TRBD2. The CDR3 sequence is 14 residues long. V shed 3 bases and J 6 bases; nucleotides not matched to a gene: 4. Germline V gives CDR1 MNHEY, CDR2 SMNVEV (reference sequence). CDR3 protein: CASSFLAGGSEQYF. The CDR3 DNA reads TGTGCCAGCAGTTTCCTAGCGGGGGGTTCCGAGCAGTACTTC.

The chain uses TRBV10-3 and TRBJ1-1; tentative D call: TRBD1 (6 bases). Germline CDR1 ENHRY, CDR2 SYGVKD. The CDR3 covers 13 residues. Trimming stripped 8 bases from V and 4 bases from J, with 14 bases between. This CDR3 is CAILQGDGTEAFF. CDR3 DNA: TGTGCCATCCTACAGGGCGATGGCACTGAAGCTTTCTTT.

The chain joins TRBV19 to TRBJ1-1; 7 bases fit TRBD1. CDR1 and CDR2 (germline): LNHDA, SQIVND (reference sequence). V shed 8 bases and J 4 bases; nucleotides not matched to a gene: 4. The CDR3 sequence is 12 residues long. The CDR3: CASRTGATEAFF. DNA for the CDR3: TGTGCCAGTCGCACAGGGGCCACTGAAGCTTTCTTT.

This clone was picked up one time. The chain carries TRBV2 and TRBJ1-5; D is ambiguous. Germline V gives CDR1 SNHLY, CDR2 FYNNEI. V was shortened by 1 base and J by 2 bases, with 9 bases between the two germline ends. There are 15 residues in the CDR3. The CDR3 region has the DNA TGTGCCAGCAGTGAAGTAGGCGGCGGCAATCAGCCCCAGCATTTT. Amino acid sequence: CASSEVGGGNQPQHF.

As DNA, the CDR3 is TGTGCCAGCAGTGTAGGACAGGGGGCGCGTCTGGCTAATGAAAAACTGTTTTTT. Translated, it gives CASSVGQGARLANEKLFF. The rearrangement uses TRBV2 and TRBJ1-4, with 11 bases matching TRBD1. CDR1 is SNHLY, CDR2 FYNNEI, per germline. CDR3 size: 18 residues. V shed 4 bases, J shed 3 bases, and the junction held 10 bases outside the gene matches.

The J gene is TRBJ1-3, the V gene TRBV7-2; possible D gene TRBD1, 5 bases. With 1 base removed from V and 2 bases from J, the gap between germline ends came to 9 bases. Germline V CDR1 and CDR2: SGHTA, FQGNSA. The CDR3 is 15 amino acids. The chain's CDR3 is CASSLDRITGNTIYF. The CDR3 nucleotides read TGTGCCAGCAGCTTAGACAGGATCACTGGAAACACCATATATTTT.

This rearrangement joins TRBV6-2 or TRBV6-3 to TRBJ2-4; D unresolved. CDR1 and CDR2 from the germline V gene are MNHEY and SVGEGT. This CDR3 region has 15 residues. The V gene lost 2 bases and the J gene lost 0 bases, with 8 bases spanning the gap. CDR3 DNA sequence: TGTGCCAGCAGTTACCCCTCCTTAGCCAAAAACATTCAGTACTTC. Its translation is CASSYPSLAKNIQYF.

The chain couples TRBV6-5 to TRBJ1-5; D gene ambiguous. Germline V gene sequence: CDR1 MNHEY, CDR2 SVGAGI. The germline V and J ends were trimmed by 5 bases and 2 bases, with 7 bases remaining between them. This CDR3 is 13 amino acids long. Written as DNA, the CDR3 is TGTGCCAGCAGTAACGAGGGCAATCAGCCCCAGCATTTT. Protein: CASSNEGNQPQHF.

The chain couples TRBV5-4 to TRBJ1-4; 8 nucleotides align to TRBD1. Trimming at V came to 1 base and at J to 7 bases, leaving 3 bases not matched to a gene. Germline loops: CDR1 SGHNT, CDR2 YYREEE (reference sequence). CDR3 length: 14 residues. CDR3 sequence reads: CASSLQGASEKLFF. CDR3 coding DNA: TGTGCCAGCAGCTTGCAGGGGGCGAGTGAAAAACTGTTTTTT.

The V and J genes are TRBV29-1 and TRBJ1-2; 10 nucleotides agree with TRBD1. This CDR3 comprises 12 residues. Trimming cost V 3 bases and J 6 bases; bases outside gene matches: 1. Germline loops: CDR1 SQVTM, CDR2 ANQGSEA. CDR3 DNA: TGCAGCGTTGATGGGACAGGGGATGGCTACACCTTC. Protein sequence: CSVDGTGDGYTF.

The rearrangement links TRBV6-6 to TRBJ1-4, with D possibly TRBD1 on 6 matching bases. Germline V CDR1 and CDR2: MNHNY, SVGAGI (reference sequence). V was cut by 5 bases and J by 0 bases, with 13 bases left in between. This CDR3 spans 16 amino acids. This CDR3 reads CASSRTGFATNEKLFF. The CDR3 DNA is TGTGCCAGCAGTCGAACAGGGTTTGCAACTAATGAAAAACTGTTTTTT.